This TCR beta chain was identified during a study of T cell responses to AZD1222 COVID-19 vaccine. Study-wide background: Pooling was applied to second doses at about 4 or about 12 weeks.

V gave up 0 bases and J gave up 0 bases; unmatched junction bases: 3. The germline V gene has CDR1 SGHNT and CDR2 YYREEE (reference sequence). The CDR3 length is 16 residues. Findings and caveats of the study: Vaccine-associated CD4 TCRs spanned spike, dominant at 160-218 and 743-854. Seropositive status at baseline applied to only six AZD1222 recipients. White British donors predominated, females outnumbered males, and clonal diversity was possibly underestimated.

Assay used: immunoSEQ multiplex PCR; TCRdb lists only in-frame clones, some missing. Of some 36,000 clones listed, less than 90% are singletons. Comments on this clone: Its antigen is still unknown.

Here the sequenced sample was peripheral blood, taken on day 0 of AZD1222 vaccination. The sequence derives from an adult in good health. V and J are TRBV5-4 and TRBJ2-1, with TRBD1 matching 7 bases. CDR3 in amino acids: CASSLGTGPSYNEQFF. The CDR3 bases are TGTGCCAGCAGCTTGGGGACAGGCCCCTCCTACAATGAGCAGTTCTTC.